This T cell receptor (beta chain) derives from a study of T cell repertoires in cytomegalovirus infection. Background on the study: CMV infection together with matching HLA type was indicated by public TCR beta signatures.

Comments on this clonotype: Its antigen is unidentified.

TCRdb redid the calling of the reads with MiXCR, one entry per CDR3 protein. The data show some 230,000 distinct CDR3 sequences, roughly 20% seen once. The CDR3 is 16 residues long. Looked up from germline, CDR1 is MNHEY and CDR2 is SMNVEV (reference sequence). V was clipped by 0 bases and J by 6 bases, with 15 bases between them. Overall study findings and caveats: Within the response measured ex vivo, HLA-C-restricted CMV-specific TCR beta clonotypes were dominant.

Sample: CD8+ T cells from PBMCs. The receptor comes from a human donor in good health (CMV status not recorded). Some clones in this sample may be carry-over from other donors' samples. V gene TRBV27 combines with J gene TRBJ2-1; D perhaps matches TRBD2 (7 bases). CDR3 sequence reads: CASSLSRPGGVNEQFF. CDR3 coding DNA: TGTGCCAGCAGTTTATCTCGTCCGGGGGGCGTCAATGAGCAGTTCTTC.